The clone carrying this TCR beta chain was seen repeatedly, ten times or more. Its specificity is unknown. This record belongs to a study of T cells in Graves' hyperthyroidism and ophthalmopathy. Points from the study as a whole: Blood samples included most of the expanded thyroid clonotypes exceeding 0.001.

The length of the CDR3 is 16 residues. Germline CDR1 and CDR2: DFQATT and SNEGSKA (reference sequence). Trimming shortened V by 3 bases and J by 0 bases, and 16 bases separated the two germline ends. RNA transcripts gave rise to amplified TCR beta CDR3 regions. An initial round of RT-PCR targeting the TCR CDR3 relied on the HTBI primer set. TCRdb fed the multiplex PCR reads into MiXCR, producing one record per CDR3 protein. The table records under 650,000 distinct CDR3 sequences, under 20% of them present only once. Researchers defined stable Graves' hyperthyroidism as no ophthalmopathy progression within 18 months. Recently diagnosed hyperthyroidism of less than 2 months' duration affected patients aged 18 to 65.

The V call is TRBV20-1, the J call TRBJ2-3; maybe TRBD2 (7 bases). The sequence was collected from a woman under 40 with Graves' hyperthyroidism. Sequencing was carried out using blood. This chain's CDR3 is CSASVAGAGSTDTQYF. In DNA, the CDR3 is TGCAGTGCTAGTGTTGCGGGGGCGGGAAGCACAGATACGCAGTATTTT.